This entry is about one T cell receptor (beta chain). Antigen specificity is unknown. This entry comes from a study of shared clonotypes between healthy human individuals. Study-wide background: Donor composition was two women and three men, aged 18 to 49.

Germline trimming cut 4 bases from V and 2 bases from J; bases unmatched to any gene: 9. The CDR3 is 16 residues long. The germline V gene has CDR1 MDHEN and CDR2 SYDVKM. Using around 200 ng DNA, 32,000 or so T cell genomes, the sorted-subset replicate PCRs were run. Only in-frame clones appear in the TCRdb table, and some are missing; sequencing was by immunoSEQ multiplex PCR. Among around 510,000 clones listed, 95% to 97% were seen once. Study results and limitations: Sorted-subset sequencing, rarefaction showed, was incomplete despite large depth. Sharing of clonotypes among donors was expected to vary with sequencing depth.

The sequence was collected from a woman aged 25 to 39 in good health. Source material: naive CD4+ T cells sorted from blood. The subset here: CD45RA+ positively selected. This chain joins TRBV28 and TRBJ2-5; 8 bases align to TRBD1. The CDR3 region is CASSSPGGAPQETQYF. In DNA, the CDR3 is TGTGCCAGCAGTTCTCCAGGGGGCGCCCCACAAGAGACCCAGTACTTC.